These 18 T cell receptor beta chains came from one sample sequenced in a study of T cell repertoires in aging, cancer and after chemotherapy. TCR beta rearrangements were amplified from peripheral blood genomic DNA. Multiplex touch-down PCR with TRB-A/B primers amplified rearranged V-D-J TRB sequences. TCRdb passed the multiplex PCR reads through MiXCR, listing each CDR3 protein once. Altogether about 7,100 distinct CDR3 sequences are present, around two fifths being singletons, with the ten largest covering around 5%. Sequenced: blood. Receptors were obtained from a human donor in good health.

Comments on this clonotype: This sequence may be a read error, since a much larger clone differs from it by one base. The V call is TRBV19, the J call TRBJ2-1, with 7 bases matching TRBD2. V gave up 7 bases and J gave up 15 bases; unmatched junction bases: 15. Germline V gene data show CDR1 as LNHDA and CDR2 as SQIVND (reference sequence). CDR3 length equals 13 residues. CDR3 nucleotides: TGTGCCAGTACTAGCGGCCTAACCGGCTATCCGTTCTTC. Its protein product is CASTSGLTGYPFF.

In its sample, this clonotype is large. The chain recombines TRBV29-1 with TRBJ2-5, with 10 bases identical to TRBD2. The CDR3 length is 13 residues. The V segment lost 4 bases and the J segment 1 base; nucleotides outside the gene matches: 0. From germline, CDR1 is SQVTM and CDR2 ANQGSEA. The CDR3 coding sequence is TGCAGCGTTGTAGCGGGGGGCCAAGAGACCCAGTACTTC. It yields the protein CSVVAGGQETQYF.

This clonotype is medium-sized in the sample. The chain couples TRBV29-1 to TRBJ2-7, with TRBD2 as a possible D gene (6 bases). The V end was cut by 1 base, the J end by 0 bases, with 10 bases between. Germline CDR1 and CDR2: SQVTM and ANQGSEA. The CDR3 has 14 residues. The CDR3 reads CSVEGKAGSYEQYF. The CDR3 DNA reads TGCAGCGTTGAAGGGAAAGCGGGCTCCTACGAGCAGTACTTC.

This clonotype has a handful of counts. The chain is built from TRBV5-1 and TRBJ1-1; D gene ambiguous. The germline CDR1 and CDR2 sequences are SGHRS and YFSETQ. The CDR3 spans 14 residues. V was clipped by 7 bases and J by 3 bases, with 16 bases between them. CDR3 sequence reads: CASSGGYADTEAFF. The DNA of the CDR3 is TGCGCCAGCTCGGGCGGTTACGCGGACACTGAAGCTTTCTTT.

The chain has TRBV27 and TRBJ2-7; tentatively, D is TRBD2 (6 bases). Germline CDR1 is MNHEY and CDR2 is SMNVEV (reference sequence). V lost 6 bases, J lost 1 base, and 19 bases lay in between. This CDR3 is built from 16 residues. The CDR3 DNA reads TGTGCCAGCAGCATTAGGAACAGCGGGCGATCCTACGAGCAGTACTTC. Protein sequence: CASSIRNSGRSYEQYF.

The J gene is TRBJ2-5, the V gene TRBV19; perhaps D is TRBD1 or TRBD2 (6 bases each). The V end lost 9 bases, the J end lost 5 bases, and 19 bases lay between the germline ends. CDR3 size: 14 residues. Germline lookup yields CDR1 LNHDA and CDR2 SQIVND (reference sequence). CDR3 protein: CASSDKRGRETQYF. CDR3 nucleotides: TGTGCCAGCAGCGACAAAAGGGGGAGGGAGACCCAGTACTTC.

This clonotype was counted between two and nine times. This rearrangement joins TRBV6-1 to TRBJ1-2; perhaps TRBD1 as D (5 bases). Germline V gives CDR1 MNHNS, CDR2 SASEGT. Trimming cost V 0 bases and J 8 bases, with 13 bases left between them. The CDR3 has 14 residues. This chain's CDR3 is CASSEANRGWGYTF. CDR3 in DNA: TGTGCCAGCAGTGAAGCGAACCGGGGCTGGGGCTACACCTTC.

This chain links TRBV6-2 or TRBV6-3 with TRBJ1-6; D not resolved. The germline V and J ends were trimmed by 4 bases and 8 bases, with 9 bases remaining between them. This CDR3 has 13 residues. Germline V gives CDR1 MNHEY, CDR2 SVGEGT. The chain's CDR3 is CASSSARHSPLHF. For the CDR3, the DNA is TGTGCCAGCAGTTCCGCCAGGCATTCACCCCTCCACTTT.

This chain connects TRBV7-9 to TRBJ2-1, with 10 nucleotides matching TRBD2. The CDR3 length is 15 residues. Germline-derived CDR1 and CDR2 are SEHNR and FQNEAQ (reference sequence). V lost 2 bases and J lost 4; bases outside the gene matches: 2. The CDR3 DNA follows: TGTGCCAGCAGCTTACGGGGACTAGCGTACAATGAGCAGTTCTTC. As protein: CASSLRGLAYNEQFF.

The chain links TRBV6-1 to TRBJ1-5; perhaps TRBD1 as D (6 bases). Per germline, CDR1 MNHNS and CDR2 SASEGT. This CDR3 has 16 amino acids. V was cut by 2 bases and J by 2 bases, with 13 bases left in between. In nucleotides, the CDR3 is TGTGCCAGCAGTGAATGGGCAGGGGAGGGCAATCAGCCCCAGCATTTT. As protein: CASSEWAGEGNQPQHF.

The rearrangement uses TRBV5-1 and TRBJ2-2; D is unresolved. Looked up from germline, CDR1 is SGHRS and CDR2 is YFSETQ. Between the trimmed V and J ends, which lost 0 bases and 6 bases, there was a span of 3 bases. This CDR3 has 12 residues. Written as DNA, the CDR3 is TGCGCCAGCAGCTTGGTACCCGGGGAGCTGTTTTTT. Encoded protein: CASSLVPGELFF.

V usage is TRBV6-5 and J usage is TRBJ2-2; 7 nucleotides line up with TRBD1. CDR1 MNHEY and CDR2 SVGAGI come from the germline V gene. This CDR3 comprises 15 residues. With V trimmed by 5 bases and J by 3 bases, 6 bases remained unmatched. In DNA form, the CDR3 reads TGTGCCAGCAGTACGTGGACAGGACACACCGGGGAGCTGTTTTTT. Translated, it gives CASSTWTGHTGELFF.

This clonotype is labeled as medium-sized (0.01 to 0.1%). The chain uses TRBV19 and TRBJ1-6, with D possibly matching TRBD1 (5 bases). V shed 1 base and J shed 10 bases, with 14 bases lying between them. Germline V gene lookup returns CDR1 LNHDA and CDR2 SQIVND (reference sequence). The CDR3 spans 15 residues. The CDR3: CASSIAGRVYSPLHF. For the CDR3, the DNA is TGTGCCAGTAGTATAGCAGGCAGGGTCTACTCACCCCTCCACTTT.

This clonotype was observed a single time. The chain uses TRBV18 and TRBJ1-2, with 9 bases identical to TRBD1. Looked up from germline, CDR1 is KGHSH and CDR2 is LQKENI. This CDR3 comprises 16 residues. The J segment lost 3 bases and the V segment lost 6 bases, leaving 11 bases of the junction unmatched. The CDR3 spells CASSSSTGGADYGYTF. The CDR3 DNA sequence: TGTGCCAGCTCGTCCAGTACAGGGGGCGCCGACTATGGCTACACCTTC.

V gene TRBV27 combines with J gene TRBJ2-1; D not resolved. Germline V gene lookup returns CDR1 MNHEY and CDR2 SMNVEV (reference sequence). The ends were cut back, 3 bases at V and 3 bases at J, with 12 bases in the middle. CDR3 length: 15 amino acids. The CDR3 protein is CASSFGPRIYNEQFF. The CDR3 DNA reads as TGTGCCAGCAGTTTCGGACCGAGAATCTACAATGAGCAGTTCTTC.

V and J are TRBV5-6 and TRBJ1-4; a possible D gene is TRBD1 (5 bases). V dropped 4 bases and J dropped 10 bases, with 11 bases sitting between them. Germline V gives CDR1 SGHDT, CDR2 YYEEEE. The CDR3 totals 12 residues. Written as DNA, the CDR3 is TGTGCCAGCAGCGTCAGGGTTGCAAAACTGTTTTTT. Translating gives CASSVRVAKLFF.

The rearrangement joins TRBV6-4 to TRBJ2-3, with 14 bases matching TRBD2. Trimming removed 0 bases from V and 1 base from J; junction bases left unmatched: 0. The CDR3 has 17 residues. Germline assignment: CDR1 MRHNA and CDR2 SNTAGT. The CDR3: CASSDSTSGGGTDTQYF. CDR3 nucleotide sequence: TGTGCCAGCAGTGACTCGACTAGCGGGGGGGGCACAGATACGCAGTATTTT.

This chain links TRBV6-1 with TRBJ2-3, with D perhaps TRBD2 (5 bases). CDR3 size: 13 residues. Germline V gives CDR1 MNHNS, CDR2 SASEGT. Deletions cut 5 bases from V and 6 bases from J, with 12 bases between. The CDR3 sequence: CASSSGRLDTQYF. The CDR3 DNA reads as TGTGCCAGCAGTAGCGGCCGGCTGGATACGCAGTATTTT.